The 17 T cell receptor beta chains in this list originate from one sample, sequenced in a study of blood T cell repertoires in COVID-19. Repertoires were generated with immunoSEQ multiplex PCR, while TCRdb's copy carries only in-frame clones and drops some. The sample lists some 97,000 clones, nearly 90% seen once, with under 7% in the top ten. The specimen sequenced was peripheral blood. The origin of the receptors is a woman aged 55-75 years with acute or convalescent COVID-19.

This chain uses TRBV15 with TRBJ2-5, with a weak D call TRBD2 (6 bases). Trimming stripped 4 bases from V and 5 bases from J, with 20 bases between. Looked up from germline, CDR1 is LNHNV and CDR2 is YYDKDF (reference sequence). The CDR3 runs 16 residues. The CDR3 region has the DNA TGTGCCACCAGCACCCCCGGGACTTACAAATCCGAGACCCAGTACTTC. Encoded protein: CATSTPGTYKSETQYF.

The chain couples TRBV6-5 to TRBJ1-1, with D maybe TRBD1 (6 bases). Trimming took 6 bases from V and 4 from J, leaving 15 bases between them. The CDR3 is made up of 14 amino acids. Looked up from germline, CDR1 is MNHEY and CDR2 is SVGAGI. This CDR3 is CASRSPGRGTEAFF. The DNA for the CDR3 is TGTGCCAGCAGATCTCCGGGCAGGGGCACTGAAGCTTTCTTT.

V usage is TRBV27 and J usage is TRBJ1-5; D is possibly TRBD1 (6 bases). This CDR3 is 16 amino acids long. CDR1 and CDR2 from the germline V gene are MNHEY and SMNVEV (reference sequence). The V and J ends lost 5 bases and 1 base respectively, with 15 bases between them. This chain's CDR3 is CASSASHTGSNQPQHF. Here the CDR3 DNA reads TGTGCCAGCAGTGCCTCCCACACAGGGAGCAATCAGCCCCAGCATTTT.

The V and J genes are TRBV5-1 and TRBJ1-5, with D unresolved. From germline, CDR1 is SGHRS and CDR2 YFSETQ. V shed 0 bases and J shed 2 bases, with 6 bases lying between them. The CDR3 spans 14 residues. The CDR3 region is CASSLDGGNQPQHF. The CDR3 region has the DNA TGCGCCAGCAGCTTGGACGGAGGCAATCAGCCCCAGCATTTT.

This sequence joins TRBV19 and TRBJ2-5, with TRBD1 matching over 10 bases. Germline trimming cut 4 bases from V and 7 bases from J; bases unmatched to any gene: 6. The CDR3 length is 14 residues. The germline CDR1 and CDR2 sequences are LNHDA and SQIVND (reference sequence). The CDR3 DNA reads TGTGCCAGTAGTAACAGGGGGGACAGGGGGACCCAGTACTTC. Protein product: CASSNRGDRGTQYF.

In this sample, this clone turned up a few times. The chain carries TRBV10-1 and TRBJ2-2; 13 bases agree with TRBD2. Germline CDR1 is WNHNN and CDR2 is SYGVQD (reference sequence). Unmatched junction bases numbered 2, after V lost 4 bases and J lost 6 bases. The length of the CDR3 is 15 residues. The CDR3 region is CASSGLAGGAGELFF. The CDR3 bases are TGCGCCAGCAGTGGACTAGCGGGAGGAGCCGGGGAGCTGTTTTTT.

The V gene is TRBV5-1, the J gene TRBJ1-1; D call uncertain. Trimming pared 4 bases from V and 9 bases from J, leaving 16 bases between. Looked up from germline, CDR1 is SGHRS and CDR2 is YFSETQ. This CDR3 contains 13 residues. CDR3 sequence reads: CASSPEGAGQAFF. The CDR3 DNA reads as TGCGCCAGCAGCCCGGAGGGCGCAGGCCAAGCTTTCTTT.

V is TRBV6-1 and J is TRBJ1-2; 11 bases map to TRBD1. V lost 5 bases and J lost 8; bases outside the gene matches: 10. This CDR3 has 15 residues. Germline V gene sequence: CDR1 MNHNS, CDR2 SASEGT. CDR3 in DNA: TGTGCCAGCAGTTCCGGGACAGGGGGGTCTAGCGGCTACACCTTC. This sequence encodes CASSSGTGGSSGYTF.

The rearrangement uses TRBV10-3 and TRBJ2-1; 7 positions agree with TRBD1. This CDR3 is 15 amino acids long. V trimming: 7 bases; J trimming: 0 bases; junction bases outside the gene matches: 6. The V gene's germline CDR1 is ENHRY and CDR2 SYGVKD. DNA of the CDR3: TGTGCCATCAATCCCCGGGACAGCTCCTACAATGAGCAGTTCTTC. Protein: CAINPRDSSYNEQFF.

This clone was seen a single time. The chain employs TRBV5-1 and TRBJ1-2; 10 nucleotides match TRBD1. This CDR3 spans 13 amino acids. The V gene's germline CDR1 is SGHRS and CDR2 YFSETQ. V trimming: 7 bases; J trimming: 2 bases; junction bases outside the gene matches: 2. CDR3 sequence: CASQTGGNYGYTF. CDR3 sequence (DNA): TGCGCCAGCCAGACAGGGGGCAACTATGGCTACACCTTC.

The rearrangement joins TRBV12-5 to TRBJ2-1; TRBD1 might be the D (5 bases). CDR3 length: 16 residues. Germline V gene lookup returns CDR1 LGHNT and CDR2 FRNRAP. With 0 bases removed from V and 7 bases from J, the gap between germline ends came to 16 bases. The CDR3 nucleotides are TGTGCTAGTGGTTTGGTACTGGGCAGGGTACCGAATGAGCAGTTCTTC. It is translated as CASGLVLGRVPNEQFF.

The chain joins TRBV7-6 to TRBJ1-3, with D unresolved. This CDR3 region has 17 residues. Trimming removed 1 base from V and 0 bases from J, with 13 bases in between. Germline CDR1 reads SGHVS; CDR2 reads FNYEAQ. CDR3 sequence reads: CASSLDNGFYSGNTIYF. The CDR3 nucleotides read TGTGCCAGCAGCTTAGATAACGGTTTTTACTCTGGAAACACCATATATTTT.

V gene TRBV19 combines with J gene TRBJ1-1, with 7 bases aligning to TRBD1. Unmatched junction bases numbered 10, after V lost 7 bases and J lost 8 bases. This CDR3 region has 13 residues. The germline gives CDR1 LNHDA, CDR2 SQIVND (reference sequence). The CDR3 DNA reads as TGTGCCAGTATTCGACAGGGTTATGCGGAAGCTTTCTTT. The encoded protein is CASIRQGYAEAFF.

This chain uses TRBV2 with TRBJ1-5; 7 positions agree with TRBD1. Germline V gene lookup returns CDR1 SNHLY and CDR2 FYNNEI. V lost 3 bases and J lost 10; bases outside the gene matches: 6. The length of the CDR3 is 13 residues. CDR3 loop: CASSERGLGPQHF. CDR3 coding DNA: TGTGCCAGCAGTGAGAGGGGGCTAGGACCCCAGCATTTT.

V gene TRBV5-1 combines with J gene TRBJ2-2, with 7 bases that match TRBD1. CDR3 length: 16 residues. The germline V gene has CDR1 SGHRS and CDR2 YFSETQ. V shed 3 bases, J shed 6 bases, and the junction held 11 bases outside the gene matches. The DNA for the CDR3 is TGCGCCAGCAGCTCGGGACAGACTTTGTGGTCCGGGGAGCTGTTTTTT. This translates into CASSSGQTLWSGELFF.

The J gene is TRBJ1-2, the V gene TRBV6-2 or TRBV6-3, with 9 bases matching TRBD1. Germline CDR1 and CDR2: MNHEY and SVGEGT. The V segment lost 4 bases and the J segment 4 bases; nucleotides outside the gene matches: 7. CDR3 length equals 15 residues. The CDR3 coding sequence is TGTGCCAGCAGTTCGCCGGGACAGGGTTCCTATGGCTACACCTTC. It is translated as CASSSPGQGSYGYTF.

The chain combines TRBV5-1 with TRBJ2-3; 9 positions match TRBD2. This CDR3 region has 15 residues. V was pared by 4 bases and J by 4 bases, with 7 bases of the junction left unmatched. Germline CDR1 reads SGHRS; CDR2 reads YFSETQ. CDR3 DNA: TGCGCCAGCAGCGGGGCGGGAGGGCCGGCAGATACGCAGTATTTT. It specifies CASSGAGGPADTQYF.